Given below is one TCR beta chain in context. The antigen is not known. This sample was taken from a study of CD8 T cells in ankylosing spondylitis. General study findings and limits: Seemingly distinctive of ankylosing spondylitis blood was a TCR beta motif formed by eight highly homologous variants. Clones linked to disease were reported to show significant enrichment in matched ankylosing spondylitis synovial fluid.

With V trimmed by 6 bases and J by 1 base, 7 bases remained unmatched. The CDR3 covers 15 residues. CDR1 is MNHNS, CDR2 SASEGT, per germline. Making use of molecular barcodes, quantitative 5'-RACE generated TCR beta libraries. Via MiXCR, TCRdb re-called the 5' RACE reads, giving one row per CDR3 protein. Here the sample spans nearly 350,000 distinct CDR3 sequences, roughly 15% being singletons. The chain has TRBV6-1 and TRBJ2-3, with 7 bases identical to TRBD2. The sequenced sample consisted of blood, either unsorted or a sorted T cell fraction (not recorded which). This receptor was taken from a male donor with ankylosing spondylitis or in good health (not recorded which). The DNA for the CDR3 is TGTGCCAGCAGGCCTACTAGCGCGGGCACAGATACGCAGTATTTT. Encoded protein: CASRPTSAGTDTQYF.